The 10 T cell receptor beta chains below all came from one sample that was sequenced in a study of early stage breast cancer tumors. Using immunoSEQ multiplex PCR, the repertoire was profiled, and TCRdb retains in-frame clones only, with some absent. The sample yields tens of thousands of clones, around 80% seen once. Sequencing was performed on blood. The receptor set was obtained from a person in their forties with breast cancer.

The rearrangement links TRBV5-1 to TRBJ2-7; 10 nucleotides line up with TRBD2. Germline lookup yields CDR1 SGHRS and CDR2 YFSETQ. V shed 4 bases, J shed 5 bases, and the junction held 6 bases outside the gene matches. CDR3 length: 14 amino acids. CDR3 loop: CASSLLAGTNEQYF. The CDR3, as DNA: TGCGCCAGCAGCCTACTAGCGGGAACGAACGAGCAGTACTTC.

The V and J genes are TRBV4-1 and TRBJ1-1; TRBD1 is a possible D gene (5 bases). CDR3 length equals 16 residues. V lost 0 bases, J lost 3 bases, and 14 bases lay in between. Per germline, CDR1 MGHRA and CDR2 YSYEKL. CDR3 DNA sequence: TGCGCCAGCAGCCAAGAGGGGGTCCCGGGGGACACTGAAGCTTTCTTT. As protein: CASSQEGVPGDTEAFF.

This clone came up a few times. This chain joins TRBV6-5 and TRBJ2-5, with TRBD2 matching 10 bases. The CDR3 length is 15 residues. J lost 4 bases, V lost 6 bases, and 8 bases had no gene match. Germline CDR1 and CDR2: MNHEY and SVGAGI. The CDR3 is CASSRGLALRETQYF. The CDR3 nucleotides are TGTGCCAGCAGCCGGGGACTAGCGTTAAGAGAGACCCAGTACTTC.

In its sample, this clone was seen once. The CDR3 loop reads CASSFSSRPYEQYF. The DNA for the CDR3 is TGTGCCAGCTCCTTCTCTAGTAGACCCTACGAGCAGTACTTC. This sequence joins TRBV18 and TRBJ2-7; no clear D gene. The germline CDR1 and CDR2 sequences are KGHSH and LQKENI. V was cut by 6 bases and J by 2 bases, with 14 bases left in between. This CDR3 contains 14 residues.

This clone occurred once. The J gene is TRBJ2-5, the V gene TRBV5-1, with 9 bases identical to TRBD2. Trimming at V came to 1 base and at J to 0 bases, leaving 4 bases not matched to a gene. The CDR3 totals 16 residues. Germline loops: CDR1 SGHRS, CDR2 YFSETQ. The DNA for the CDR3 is TGCGCCAGCAGCTTGAGAGCGGGAGGCCACCAAGAGACCCAGTACTTC. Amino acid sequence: CASSLRAGGHQETQYF.

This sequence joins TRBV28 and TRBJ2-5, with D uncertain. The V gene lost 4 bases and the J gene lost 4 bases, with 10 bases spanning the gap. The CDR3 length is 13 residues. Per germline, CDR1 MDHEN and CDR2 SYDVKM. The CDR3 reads CASSSRPGETQYF. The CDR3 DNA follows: TGTGCCAGCAGTTCCCGGCCAGGAGAGACCCAGTACTTC.

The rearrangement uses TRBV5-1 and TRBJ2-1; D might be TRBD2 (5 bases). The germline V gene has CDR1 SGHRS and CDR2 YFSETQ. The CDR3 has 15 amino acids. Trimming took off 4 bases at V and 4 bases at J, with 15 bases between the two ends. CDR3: CASSLVGDLYNEQFF. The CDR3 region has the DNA TGCGCCAGCAGCCTAGTCGGGGATCTGTACAATGAGCAGTTCTTC. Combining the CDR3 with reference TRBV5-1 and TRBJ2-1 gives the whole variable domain KAGVTQTPRYLIKTRGQQVTLSCSPISGHRSVSWYQQTPGQGLQFLFEYFSETQRNKGNFPGRFSGRQFSNSRSEMNVSTLELGDSALYLCASSLVGDLYNEQFFGPGTRLTVL.

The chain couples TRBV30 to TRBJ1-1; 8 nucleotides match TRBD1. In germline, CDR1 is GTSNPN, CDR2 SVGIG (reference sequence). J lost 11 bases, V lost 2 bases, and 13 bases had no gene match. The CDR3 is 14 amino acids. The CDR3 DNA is TGTGCCTGGAGTCCCCTCGGCAGGGGGCGCGAGGCTTTCTTT. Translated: CAWSPLGRGREAFF.

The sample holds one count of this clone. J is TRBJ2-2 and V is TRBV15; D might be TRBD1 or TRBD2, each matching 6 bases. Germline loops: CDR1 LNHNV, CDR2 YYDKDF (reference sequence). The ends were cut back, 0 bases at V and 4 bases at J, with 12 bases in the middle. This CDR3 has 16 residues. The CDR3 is CATSRDYEGGTGELFF. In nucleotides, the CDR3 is TGTGCCACCAGCAGAGATTACGAGGGGGGCACCGGGGAGCTGTTTTTT.

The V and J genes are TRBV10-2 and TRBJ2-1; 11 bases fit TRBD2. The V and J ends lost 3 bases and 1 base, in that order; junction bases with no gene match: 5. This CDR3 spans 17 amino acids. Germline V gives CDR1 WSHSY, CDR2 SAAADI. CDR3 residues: CASSDSSGRWSYNEQFF. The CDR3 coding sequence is TGCGCCAGCAGTGATTCTAGCGGGAGGTGGTCCTACAATGAGCAGTTCTTC.